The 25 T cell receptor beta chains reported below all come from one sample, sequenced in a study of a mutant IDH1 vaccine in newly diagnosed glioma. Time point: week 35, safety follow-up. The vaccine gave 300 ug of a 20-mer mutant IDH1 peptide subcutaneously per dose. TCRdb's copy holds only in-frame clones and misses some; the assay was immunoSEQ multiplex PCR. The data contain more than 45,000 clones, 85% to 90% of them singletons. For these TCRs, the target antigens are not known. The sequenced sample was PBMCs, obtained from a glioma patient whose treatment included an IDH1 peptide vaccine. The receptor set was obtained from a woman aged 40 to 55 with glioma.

The CDR3 reads CASSYSRISYEQYF. The CDR3 coding sequence is TGTGCCAGCAGTTACTCGAGGATTTCCTACGAGCAGTACTTC. The chain couples TRBV6-6 to TRBJ2-7; no reliable D call. From germline, CDR1 is MNHNY and CDR2 SVGAGI (reference sequence). Between the trimmed V and J ends, which lost 0 bases and 1 base, there was a span of 7 bases. There are 14 residues in the CDR3.

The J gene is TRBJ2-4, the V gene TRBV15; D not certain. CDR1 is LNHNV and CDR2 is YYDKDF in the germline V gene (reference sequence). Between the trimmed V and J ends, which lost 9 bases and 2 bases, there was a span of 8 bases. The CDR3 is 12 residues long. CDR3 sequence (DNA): TGTGCCACGGGAAGGACCAAAAACATTCAGTACTTC. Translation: CATGRTKNIQYF.

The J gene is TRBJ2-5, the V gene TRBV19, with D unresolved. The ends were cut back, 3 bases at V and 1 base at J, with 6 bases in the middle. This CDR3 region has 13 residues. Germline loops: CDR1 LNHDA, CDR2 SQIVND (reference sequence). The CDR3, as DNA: TGTGCCAGTAGTATCTACATCCAAGAGACCCAGTACTTC. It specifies CASSIYIQETQYF.

The CDR3 region has the DNA TGCGCCAGCAGCTTGGCTCCTAGCGGGGGGGCCAGCCACAATGAGCAGTTCTTC. It translates to CASSLAPSGGASHNEQFF. This chain links TRBV5-1 with TRBJ2-1; 12 nucleotides match TRBD2. V shed 0 bases and J 5 bases; nucleotides not matched to a gene: 9. Germline values: CDR1 SGHRS, CDR2 YFSETQ. The CDR3 is 18 amino acids.

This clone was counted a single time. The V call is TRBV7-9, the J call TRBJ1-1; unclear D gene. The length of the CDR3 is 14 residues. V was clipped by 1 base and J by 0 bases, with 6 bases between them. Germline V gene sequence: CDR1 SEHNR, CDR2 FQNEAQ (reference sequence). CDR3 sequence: CASSLEHLNTEAFF. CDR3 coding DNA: TGTGCCAGCAGCTTAGAACATTTGAACACTGAAGCTTTCTTT. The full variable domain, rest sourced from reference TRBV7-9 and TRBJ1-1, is DTGVSQNPRHKITKRGQNVTFRCDPISEHNRLYWYRQTLGQGPEFLTYFQNEAQLEKSRLLSDRFSAERPKGSFSTLEIQRTEQGDSAMYLCASSLEHLNTEAFFGQGTRLTVV.

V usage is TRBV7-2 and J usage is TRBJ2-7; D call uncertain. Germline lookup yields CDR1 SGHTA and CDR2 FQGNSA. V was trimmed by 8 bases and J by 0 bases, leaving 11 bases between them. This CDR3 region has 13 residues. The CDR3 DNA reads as TGTGCCAGCTCCCCTACCCCCTCCTACGAGCAGTACTTC. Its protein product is CASSPTPSYEQYF.

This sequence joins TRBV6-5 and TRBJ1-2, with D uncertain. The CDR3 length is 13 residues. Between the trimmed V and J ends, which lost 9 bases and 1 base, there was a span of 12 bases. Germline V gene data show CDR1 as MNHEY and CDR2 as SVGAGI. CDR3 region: CARPFSFNYGYTF. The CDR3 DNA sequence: TGTGCCAGACCCTTCTCGTTTAACTATGGCTACACCTTC.

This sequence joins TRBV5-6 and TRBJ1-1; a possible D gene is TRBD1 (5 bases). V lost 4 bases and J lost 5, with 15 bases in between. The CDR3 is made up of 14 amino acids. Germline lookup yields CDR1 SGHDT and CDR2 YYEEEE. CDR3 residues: CASSLGTATTEAFF. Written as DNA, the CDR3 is TGTGCCAGCAGCCTAGGGACGGCGACAACTGAAGCTTTCTTT.

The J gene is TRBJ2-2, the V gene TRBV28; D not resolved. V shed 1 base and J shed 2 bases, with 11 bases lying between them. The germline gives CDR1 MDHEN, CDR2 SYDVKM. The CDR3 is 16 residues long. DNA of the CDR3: TGTGCCAGCAGTTTATCATGGCAGATAAACACCGGGGAGCTGTTTTTT. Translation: CASSLSWQINTGELFF. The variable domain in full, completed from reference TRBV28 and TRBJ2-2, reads DVKVTQSSRYLVKRTGEKVFLECVQDMDHENMFWYRQDPGLGLRLIYFSYDVKMKEKGDIPEGYSVSREKKERFSLILESASTNQTSMYLCASSLSWQINTGELFFGEGSRLTVL.

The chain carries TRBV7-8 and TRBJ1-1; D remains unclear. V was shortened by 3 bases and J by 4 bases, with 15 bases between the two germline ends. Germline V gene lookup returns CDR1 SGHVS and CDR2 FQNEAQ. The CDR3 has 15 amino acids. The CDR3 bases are TGTGCCAGCAGCTTCGGAATCGGAGATACCACTGAAGCTTTCTTT. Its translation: CASSFGIGDTTEAFF.

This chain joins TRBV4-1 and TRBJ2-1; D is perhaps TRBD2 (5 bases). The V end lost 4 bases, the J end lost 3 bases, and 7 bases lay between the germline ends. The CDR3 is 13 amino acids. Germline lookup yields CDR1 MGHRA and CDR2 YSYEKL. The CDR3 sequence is CASSLRGYNEQFF. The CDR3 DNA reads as TGCGCCAGCAGCCTCCGGGGCTACAATGAGCAGTTCTTC.

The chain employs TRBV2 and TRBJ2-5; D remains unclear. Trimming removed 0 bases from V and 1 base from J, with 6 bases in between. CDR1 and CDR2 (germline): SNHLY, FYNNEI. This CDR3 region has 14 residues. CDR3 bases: TGTGCCAGCAGTGAAGCCTCTATCCAAGAGACCCAGTACTTC. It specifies CASSEASIQETQYF.

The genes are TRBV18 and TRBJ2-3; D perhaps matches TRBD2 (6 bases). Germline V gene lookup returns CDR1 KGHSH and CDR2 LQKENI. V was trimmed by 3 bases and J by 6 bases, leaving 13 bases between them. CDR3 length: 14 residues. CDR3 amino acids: CASSPLGGMDTQYF. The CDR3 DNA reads TGTGCCAGCTCACCGTTGGGGGGTATGGATACGCAGTATTTT.

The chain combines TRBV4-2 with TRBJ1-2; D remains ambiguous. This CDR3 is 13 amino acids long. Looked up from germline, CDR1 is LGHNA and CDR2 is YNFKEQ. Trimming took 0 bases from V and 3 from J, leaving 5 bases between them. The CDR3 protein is CASSQDRDYGYTF. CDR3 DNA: TGTGCCAGCAGCCAAGATCGGGACTATGGCTACACCTTC.

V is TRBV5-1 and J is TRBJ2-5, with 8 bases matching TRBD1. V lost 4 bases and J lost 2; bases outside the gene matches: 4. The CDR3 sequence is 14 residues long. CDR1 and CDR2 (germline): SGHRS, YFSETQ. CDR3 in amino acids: CASSPDRVQETQYF. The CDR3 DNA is TGCGCCAGCAGCCCGGACAGGGTTCAAGAGACCCAGTACTTC.

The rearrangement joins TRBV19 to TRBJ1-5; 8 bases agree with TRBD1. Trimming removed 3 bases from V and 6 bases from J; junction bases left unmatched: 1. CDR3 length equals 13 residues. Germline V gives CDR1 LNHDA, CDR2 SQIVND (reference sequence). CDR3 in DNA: TGTGCCAGTAGTATTCAGGGGGCTCAGCCCCAGCATTTT. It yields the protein CASSIQGAQPQHF.

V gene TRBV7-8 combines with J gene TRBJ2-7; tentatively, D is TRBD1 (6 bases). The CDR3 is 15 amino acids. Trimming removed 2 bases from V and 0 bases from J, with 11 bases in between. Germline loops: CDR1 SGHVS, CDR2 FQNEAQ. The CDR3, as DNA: TGTGCCAGCAGCTTATTTCAGGGGCCCTCCTACGAGCAGTACTTC. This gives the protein CASSLFQGPSYEQYF.

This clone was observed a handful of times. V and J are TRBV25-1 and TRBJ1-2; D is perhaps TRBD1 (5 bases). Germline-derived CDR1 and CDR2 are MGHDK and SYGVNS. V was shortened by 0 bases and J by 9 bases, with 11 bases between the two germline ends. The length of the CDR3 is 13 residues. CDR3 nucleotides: TGTGCCAGCAGTGAATATGGGACGTCGCGCTACACCTTC. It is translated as CASSEYGTSRYTF.

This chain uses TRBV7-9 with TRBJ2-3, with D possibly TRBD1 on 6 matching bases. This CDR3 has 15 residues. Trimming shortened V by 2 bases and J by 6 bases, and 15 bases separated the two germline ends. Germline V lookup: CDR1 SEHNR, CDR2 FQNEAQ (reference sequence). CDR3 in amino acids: CASSLRTVGWDTQYF. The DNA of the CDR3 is TGTGCCAGCAGCTTAAGGACAGTCGGGTGGGATACGCAGTATTTT.

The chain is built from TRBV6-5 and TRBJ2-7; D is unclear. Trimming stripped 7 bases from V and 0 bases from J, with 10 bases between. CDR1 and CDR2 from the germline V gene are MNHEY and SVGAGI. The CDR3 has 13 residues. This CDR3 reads CASTDPFSYEQYF. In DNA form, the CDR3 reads TGTGCCAGCACGGACCCTTTCTCCTACGAGCAGTACTTC.

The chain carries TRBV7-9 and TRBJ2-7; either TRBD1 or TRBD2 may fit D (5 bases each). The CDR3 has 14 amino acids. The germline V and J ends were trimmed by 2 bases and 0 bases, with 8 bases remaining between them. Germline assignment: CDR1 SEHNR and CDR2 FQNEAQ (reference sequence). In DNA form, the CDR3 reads TGTGCCAGCAGCTTACGGGACCTCTCCTACGAGCAGTACTTC. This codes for CASSLRDLSYEQYF.

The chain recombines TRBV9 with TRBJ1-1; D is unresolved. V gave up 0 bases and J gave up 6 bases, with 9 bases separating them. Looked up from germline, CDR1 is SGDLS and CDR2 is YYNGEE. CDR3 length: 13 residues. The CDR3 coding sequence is TGTGCCAGCAGCGTAGGGGCGGTCGCTGAAGCTTTCTTT. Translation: CASSVGAVAEAFF.

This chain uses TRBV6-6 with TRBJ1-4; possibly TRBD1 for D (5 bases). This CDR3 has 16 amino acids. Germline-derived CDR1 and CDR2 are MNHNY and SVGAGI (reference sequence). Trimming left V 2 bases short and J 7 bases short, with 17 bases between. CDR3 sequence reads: CASSYPAGHIGEKLFF. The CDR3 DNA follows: TGTGCCAGCAGTTACCCCGCGGGGCATATAGGTGAAAAACTGTTTTTT.

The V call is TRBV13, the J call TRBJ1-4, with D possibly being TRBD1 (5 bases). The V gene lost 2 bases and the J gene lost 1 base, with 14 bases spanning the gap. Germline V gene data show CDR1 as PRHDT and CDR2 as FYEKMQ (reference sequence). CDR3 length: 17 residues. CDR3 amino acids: CASSLWGDGGTNEKLFF. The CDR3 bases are TGTGCCAGCAGCTTATGGGGCGACGGCGGAACTAATGAAAAACTGTTTTTT. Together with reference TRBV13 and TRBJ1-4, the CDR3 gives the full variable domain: AAGVIQSPRHLIKEKRETATLKCYPIPRHDTVYWYQQGPGQDPQFLISFYEKMQSDKGSIPDRFSAQQFSDYHSELNMSSLELGDSALYFCASSLWGDGGTNEKLFFGSGTQLSVL.

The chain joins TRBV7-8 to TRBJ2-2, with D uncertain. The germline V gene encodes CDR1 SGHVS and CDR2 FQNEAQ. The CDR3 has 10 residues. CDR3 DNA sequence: TGTGCTCTGGGCACCGGGGAGCTGTTTTTT. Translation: CALGTGELFF.